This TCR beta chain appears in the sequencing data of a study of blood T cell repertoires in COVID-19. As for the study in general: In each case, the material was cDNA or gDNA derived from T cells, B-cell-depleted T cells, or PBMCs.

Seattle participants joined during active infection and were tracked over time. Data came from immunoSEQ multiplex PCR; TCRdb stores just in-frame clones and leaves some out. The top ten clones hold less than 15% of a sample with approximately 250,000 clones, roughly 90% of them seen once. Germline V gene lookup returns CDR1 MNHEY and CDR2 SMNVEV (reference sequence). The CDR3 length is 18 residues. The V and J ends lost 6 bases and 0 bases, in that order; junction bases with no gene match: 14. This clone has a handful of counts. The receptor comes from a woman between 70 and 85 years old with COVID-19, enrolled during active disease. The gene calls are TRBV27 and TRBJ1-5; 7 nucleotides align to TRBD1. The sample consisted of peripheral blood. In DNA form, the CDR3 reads TGTGCCAGCAGCCGACAGGGAGGAGTAGGTGATAGCAATCAGCCCCAGCATTTT. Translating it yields CASSRQGGVGDSNQPQHF.